This TCR beta chain appears in the sequencing data of a study of blood T cell repertoires in COVID-19. This clone has just a few counts. Repertoires were generated with immunoSEQ multiplex PCR, while TCRdb's copy carries only in-frame clones and drops some. The sample contains around 300,000 clones, 80% to 95% of which appear only once. The TCR sequence derives from a woman under 40 who had recovered from COVID-19. Sequencing was done on a sample of PBMCs or T cells enriched from blood (not recorded which).

The CDR3 region has the DNA TGTGCCAGCAGCTTGGGACAGTCGTCTTCCTACGAGCAGTACTTC. Its translation is CASSLGQSSSYEQYF. The chain links TRBV5-6 to TRBJ2-7; a possible D gene is TRBD1 (5 bases). This CDR3 is 15 amino acids long. Germline V gives CDR1 SGHDT, CDR2 YYEEEE. The V gene lost 0 bases and the J gene lost 1 base, with 11 bases spanning the gap.